One and the same sample provided the 30 T cell receptor beta chains below, sequenced in a study of CD8 T cells in Susac syndrome. cDNA came from roughly 0.47 to 1 ug RNA primed by random hexamers. Each CDR3 protein is one row after TCRdb ran MiXCR on the immunoSEQ multiplex PCR reads. The data contain around 160,000 distinct CDR3 sequences, more than 90% of them singletons. The sequencing sample was made of CD4+ T cells from PBMCs. These receptors were collected from a human donor in good health.

The chain carries TRBV2 and TRBJ2-5; 8 bases align to TRBD1. V shed 4 bases, J shed 4 bases, and the junction held 8 bases outside the gene matches. Germline V gene lookup returns CDR1 SNHLY and CDR2 FYNNEI. This CDR3 has 15 amino acids. The chain's CDR3 is CASSVGQGAGETQYF. CDR3 in DNA: TGTGCCAGCAGTGTCGGACAGGGTGCGGGAGAGACCCAGTACTTC.

The sample holds a few counts of this clonotype. The genes are TRBV15 and TRBJ2-6, with D possibly matching TRBD2 (6 bases). Trimming left V 1 base short and J 2 bases short, with 6 bases between. This CDR3 region has 15 residues. From germline, CDR1 is LNHNV and CDR2 YYDKDF (reference sequence). The CDR3 sequence: CATSRGGAGANVLTF. The DNA of the CDR3 is TGTGCCACCAGCAGAGGGGGGGCTGGGGCCAACGTCCTGACTTTC.

The genes are TRBV28 and TRBJ1-5; D is perhaps TRBD1 (5 bases). CDR1 is MDHEN and CDR2 is SYDVKM in the germline V gene. Trimming shortened V by 5 bases and J by 6 bases, and 14 bases separated the two germline ends. The length of the CDR3 is 14 residues. CDR3 in DNA: TGTGCCAGCAGTGGCGGGGGTTTAGTTCAGCCCCAGCATTTT. It translates to CASSGGGLVQPQHF.

The chain uses TRBV5-6 and TRBJ1-2; weak D call: TRBD1 (5 bases). Germline CDR1 reads SGHDT; CDR2 reads YYEEEE. V lost 4 bases and J 8 bases, leaving 12 bases between the germline ends. The CDR3 length is 12 residues. The CDR3 nucleotides are TGTGCCAGCAGCCAGGGAGTTGGAGGCTACACCTTC. Amino acid sequence: CASSQGVGGYTF. Using reference TRBV5-6 and TRBJ1-2 for the parts outside the CDR3, the full variable domain is DAGVTQSPTHLIKTRGQQVTLRCSPKSGHDTVSWYQQALGQGPQFIFQYYEEEERQRGNFPDRFSGHQFPNYSSELNVNALLLGDSALYLCASSQGVGGYTFGSGTRLTVV.

This chain links TRBV6-1 with TRBJ2-7; 15 nucleotides align to TRBD2. J lost 1 base, V lost 5 bases, and 6 bases had no gene match. The CDR3 extends over 17 amino acids. CDR1 is MNHNS, CDR2 SASEGT, per germline. The CDR3 reads CASSRTSGGAKSYEQYF. The CDR3 region has the DNA TGTGCCAGCAGTAGGACTAGCGGGGGGGCCAAATCCTACGAGCAGTACTTC.

The chain has TRBV29-1 and TRBJ1-2; D perhaps matches TRBD1 (5 bases). The V and J ends lost 2 bases and 7 bases respectively, with 17 bases between them. Germline V gene sequence: CDR1 SQVTM, CDR2 ANQGSEA. The CDR3 runs to 14 residues. The CDR3 coding sequence is TGCAGCGTTGAAAGGAGACAGAGACTTATTGGCTACACCTTC. Protein product: CSVERRQRLIGYTF. Filled out from reference TRBV29-1 and TRBJ1-2, the complete variable domain reads SAVISQKPSRDICQRGTSLTIQCQVDSQVTMMFWYRQQPGQSLTLIATANQGSEATYESGFVIDKFPISRPNLTFSTLTVSNMSPEDSSIYLCSVERRQRLIGYTFGSGTRLTVV.

The J gene is TRBJ1-6, the V gene TRBV12-3 or TRBV12-4; 7 bases match TRBD1. The J segment lost 7 bases and the V segment lost 5 bases, leaving 8 bases of the junction unmatched. The length of the CDR3 is 15 residues. The CDR3 DNA follows: TGTGCCAGCAGTGGTCGGGACAGTTTCAATTCACCCCTCCACTTT. It translates to CASSGRDSFNSPLHF.

The chain recombines TRBV15 with TRBJ2-1; 11 nucleotides match TRBD2. Germline CDR1 and CDR2: LNHNV and YYDKDF (reference sequence). The CDR3 loop spans 15 amino acids. V lost 2 bases to trimming and J lost 7 bases; unmatched junction nucleotides: 4. CDR3 DNA: TGTGCCACCAGCAGACGACTAGCGGGGCGGAATGAGCAGTTCTTC. This sequence encodes CATSRRLAGRNEQFF.

The chain carries TRBV10-3 and TRBJ1-2; D not certain. The V end was cut by 1 base, the J end by 7 bases, with 13 bases between. The CDR3 has 14 residues. Germline V CDR1 and CDR2: ENHRY, SYGVKD. For the CDR3, the DNA is TGTGCCATCAGTGAGTTTATGGGTCTGGCTGGCTACACCTTC. Its protein product is CAISEFMGLAGYTF.

The chain has TRBV7-8 and TRBJ2-5; D is uncertain. Germline V gene data show CDR1 as SGHVS and CDR2 as FQNEAQ. The CDR3 has 15 residues. V was clipped by 8 bases and J by 2 bases, with 18 bases between them. In DNA, the CDR3 is TGTGCCAGCTCCCTATTGGTGGACGGACAAGAGACCCAGTACTTC. It is translated as CASSLLVDGQETQYF.

This chain uses TRBV13 with TRBJ2-7, with TRBD2 matching over 10 bases. V shed 7 bases and J 2 bases; nucleotides not matched to a gene: 11. The CDR3 sequence is 16 residues long. Looked up from germline, CDR1 is PRHDT and CDR2 is FYEKMQ (reference sequence). The CDR3 loop is CASTTRRTSGTYEQYF. The CDR3 region has the DNA TGTGCCAGCACCACCCGGAGGACTAGCGGAACCTACGAGCAGTACTTC.

V is TRBV9 and J is TRBJ2-1; 9 bases are a match to TRBD2. Germline assignment: CDR1 SGDLS and CDR2 YYNGEE. V lost 4 bases, J lost 5 bases, and 4 bases stayed unmatched. The CDR3 length is 14 residues. CDR3: CASSKRGVHNEQFF. CDR3 in DNA: TGTGCCAGCAGCAAGCGGGGGGTGCACAATGAGCAGTTCTTC. Full variable domain (missing parts from reference TRBV9 and TRBJ2-1): DSGVTQTPKHLITATGQRVTLRCSPRSGDLSVYWYQQSLDQGLQFLIQYYNGEERAKGNILERFSAQQFPDLHSELNLSSLELGDSALYFCASSKRGVHNEQFFGPGTRLTVL.

The chain recombines TRBV29-1 with TRBJ2-3; TRBD1 agrees at 10 bases. V gave up 4 bases and J gave up 4 bases; unmatched junction bases: 8. The CDR3 runs 15 residues. Germline lookup yields CDR1 SQVTM and CDR2 ANQGSEA. CDR3 nucleotide sequence: TGCAGCGTTGTGAGGACAGGGGGGTCATCAGATACGCAGTATTTT. This gives the protein CSVVRTGGSSDTQYF.

V is TRBV4-3 and J is TRBJ2-1; D may be TRBD1 (6 bases). V shed 4 bases and J shed 13 bases, with 23 bases lying between them. The CDR3 runs 15 residues. Germline values: CDR1 LGHNA, CDR2 YSLEER. CDR3 sequence (DNA): TGCGCCAGCAGCCTTACGGACAGCTCGTATGGAAGCCAGTTCTTC. This gives the protein CASSLTDSSYGSQFF.

This sequence joins TRBV3-1 and TRBJ2-5, with 8 bases lining up with TRBD1. Looked up from germline, CDR1 is LGHDT and CDR2 is YNNKEL (reference sequence). With 5 bases clipped from V and 5 bases from J, the junction kept 10 bases outside the gene matches. This CDR3 spans 15 amino acids. DNA for the CDR3: TGTGCCAGCAGCTCCCGGACAGGGACGCGGGAGACCCAGTACTTC. It codes for CASSSRTGTRETQYF.

The J gene is TRBJ1-6, the V gene TRBV12-3 or TRBV12-4; no clear D. The CDR3 is 15 amino acids. Trimming removed 2 bases at V and 6 bases at J, with 11 bases between. CDR3 bases: TGTGCCAGCAGTTTAAGCGCAGCCTCTAATTCACCCCTCCACTTT. Amino acid sequence: CASSLSAASNSPLHF.

This clonotype was recorded only once. The chain is built from TRBV20-1 and TRBJ2-3; D may be TRBD1 or TRBD2 (5 bases each). CDR1 and CDR2 (germline): DFQATT, SNEGSKA (reference sequence). This CDR3 is built from 12 residues. Trimming shortened V by 1 base and J by 6 bases, and 8 bases separated the two germline ends. The CDR3 spells CSARGGLDTQYF. DNA for the CDR3: TGCAGTGCTAGAGGGGGGTTGGATACGCAGTATTTT.

This chain uses TRBV7-9 with TRBJ2-5; D ambiguous. The CDR3 is 14 residues long. The V gene lost 2 bases and the J gene lost 4 bases, with 11 bases spanning the gap. Germline V gene lookup returns CDR1 SEHNR and CDR2 FQNEAQ (reference sequence). CDR3 bases: TGTGCCAGCAGCTTACACCTAGGTCGAGAGACCCAGTACTTC. It codes for CASSLHLGRETQYF.

CDR3 coding DNA: TGTGCCTGGAGCCCTGGGCAGTACGCTTTCTTT. It codes for CAWSPGQYAFF. This rearrangement joins TRBV30 to TRBJ1-1; D unclear. The V and J ends lost 3 bases and 11 bases respectively, with 13 bases between them. The length of the CDR3 is 11 residues. Per germline, CDR1 GTSNPN and CDR2 SVGIG (reference sequence).

The V gene is TRBV14, the J gene TRBJ1-5; D gene uncertain. Germline lookup yields CDR1 SGHDN and CDR2 FVKESK. The CDR3 has 16 residues. Trimming shortened V by 0 bases and J by 4 bases, and 13 bases separated the two germline ends. CDR3 amino acids: CASSQDADGENQPQHF. Written as DNA, the CDR3 is TGTGCCAGCAGCCAAGATGCGGACGGGGAAAATCAGCCCCAGCATTTT.

The sample holds a few counts of this clonotype. This chain links TRBV30 with TRBJ2-3, with 7 bases fitting TRBD1. With 0 bases clipped from V and 4 bases from J, the junction kept 1 base outside the gene matches. The CDR3 is made up of 13 amino acids. Germline CDR1 GTSNPN, CDR2 SVGIG (reference sequence). CDR3 nucleotide sequence: TGTGCCTGGAGTGTACAGGGGTCAGATACGCAGTATTTT. Protein sequence: CAWSVQGSDTQYF.

The rearrangement links TRBV20-1 to TRBJ1-2; the D gene is possibly TRBD1 (5 bases). Trimming took 3 bases from V and 2 from J, leaving 10 bases between them. Germline CDR1 is DFQATT and CDR2 is SNEGSKA (reference sequence). CDR3 length: 13 amino acids. CDR3 sequence (DNA): TGCAGTGCTAGTGTGGGACGGAACTATGGCTACACCTTC. Translation gives CSASVGRNYGYTF.

This sequence joins TRBV6-5 and TRBJ2-3; TRBD2 aligns across 7 bases. The CDR3 is made up of 14 amino acids. V lost 4 bases and J lost 1; bases outside the gene matches: 2. The germline CDR1 and CDR2 sequences are MNHEY and SVGAGI. The CDR3 DNA reads as TGTGCCAGCAGTTCGCTAGCGGGCACAGATACGCAGTATTTT. This codes for CASSSLAGTDTQYF.

The rearrangement uses TRBV7-2 and TRBJ2-3, with D uncertain. This CDR3 region has 16 residues. Deletions cut 5 bases from V and 2 bases from J, with 17 bases between. Germline V gene lookup returns CDR1 SGHTA and CDR2 FQGNSA. The CDR3 protein is CASSTRTVGYTDTQYF. The CDR3 DNA reads as TGTGCCAGCAGCACCCGCACGGTGGGCTACACAGATACGCAGTATTTT. The variable domain in full, completed from reference TRBV7-2 and TRBJ2-3, reads GAGVSQSPSNKVTEKGKDVELRCDPISGHTALYWYRQSLGQGLEFLIYFQGNSAPDKSGLPSDRFSAERTGGSVSTLTIQRTQQEDSAVYLCASSTRTVGYTDTQYFGPGTRLTVL.

This chain links TRBV5-1 with TRBJ2-6; weak D call: TRBD2 (5 bases). CDR3 length: 17 residues. Germline CDR1 and CDR2: SGHRS and YFSETQ. Trimming shortened V by 4 bases and J by 4 bases, and 18 bases separated the two germline ends. The CDR3 nucleotides are TGCGCCAGCAGCCCTGACTTGCTAGCTGGCGGGGCCAACGTCCTGACTTTC. It codes for CASSPDLLAGGANVLTF.

The chain is built from TRBV5-1 and TRBJ1-1, with D maybe TRBD1 (6 bases). The CDR3 covers 15 residues. The V end lost 2 bases, the J end lost 4 bases, and 15 bases lay between the germline ends. The germline V gene has CDR1 SGHRS and CDR2 YFSETQ. As DNA, the CDR3 is TGCGCCAGCAGCTTAACAGGGTCTGCCAGCACTGAAGCTTTCTTT. It encodes CASSLTGSASTEAFF.

V is TRBV7-2 and J is TRBJ1-2, with 8 nucleotides matching TRBD1. The J segment lost 2 bases and the V segment lost 4 bases, leaving 3 bases of the junction unmatched. The CDR3 runs to 14 residues. CDR1 and CDR2 from the germline V gene are SGHTA and FQGNSA. CDR3 DNA: TGTGCCAGCAGCTGGGGACAGGCCAACTATGGCTACACCTTC. Protein sequence: CASSWGQANYGYTF.

The chain links TRBV7-9 to TRBJ2-5, with a possible D match to TRBD1 (5 bases). The CDR3 covers 15 residues. The germline CDR1 and CDR2 sequences are SEHNR and FQNEAQ (reference sequence). The V end lost 3 bases, the J end lost 2 bases, and 13 bases lay between the germline ends. CDR3 amino acids: CASSFYRTPQETQYF. CDR3 DNA sequence: TGTGCCAGCAGCTTTTACCGGACACCGCAAGAGACCCAGTACTTC.

This chain links TRBV12-3 or TRBV12-4 with TRBJ1-2, with 8 nucleotides matching TRBD1. The CDR3 has 15 amino acids. Trimming cost V 7 bases and J 3 bases; bases outside gene matches: 10. CDR3 sequence reads: CASTPDRVNHYGYTF. CDR3 nucleotide sequence: TGTGCCAGCACCCCGGACAGGGTAAACCACTATGGCTACACCTTC.

This clonotype was picked up a small number of times. The CDR3 DNA follows: TGTGCCAGCAGTGGCAGGACAGGCTACAATGAGCAGTTCTTC. Protein: CASSGRTGYNEQFF. J is TRBJ2-1 and V is TRBV3-1; 7 bases match TRBD1. CDR1 is LGHDT and CDR2 is YNNKEL in the germline V gene (reference sequence). The V segment lost 6 bases and the J segment 3 bases; nucleotides outside the gene matches: 5. This CDR3 is 14 amino acids long.